The clone carrying this T cell receptor (beta chain) was observed once. Only in-frame clones appear in the TCRdb table, and some are missing; sequencing was by immunoSEQ multiplex PCR. The sample has around 92,000 clones, roughly 80% seen once; the top ten hold approximately 25%. Trimming took off 0 bases at V and 9 bases at J, with 19 bases between the two ends. CDR3 length equals 16 residues. Per germline, CDR1 SGDLS and CDR2 YYNGEE. The record originates from a study of cytotoxic CD8 clonotypes in ibrutinib-treated CLL. V usage is TRBV9 and J usage is TRBJ2-1, with D perhaps being TRBD1 or TRBD2 (6 bases each). The sequence came from a human donor with chronic lymphocytic leukemia. Sequences were derived from PBMCs, sampled after 24 months of ibrutinib treatment. CDR3 DNA: TGTGCCAGCAGCGTAGTCGTAGCGACAGGAGGGGTTGAGCAGTTCTTC. Protein sequence: CASSVVVATGGVEQFF. Drawing the rest from reference TRBV9 and TRBJ2-1, the complete variable domain is DSGVTQTPKHLITATGQRVTLRCSPRSGDLSVYWYQQSLDQGLQFLIQYYNGEERAKGNILERFSAQQFPDLHSELNLSSLELGDSALYFCASSVVVATGGVEQFFGPGTRLTVL.